The present entry profiles one TCR beta chain with its context. The data originate from a study of blood T cell repertoires in COVID-19. Whole-study context: COVID-19 samples, acute and convalescent, were from the United States, Italy and Spain.

The repertoire was sequenced with immunoSEQ multiplex PCR; TCRdb's copy has only in-frame clones and lacks some. This sample yields under 300,000 clones, of which more than 85% are seen a single time; less than 8.5% belongs to the top ten. Trimming removed 0 bases from V and 7 bases from J, with 6 bases in between. The CDR3 length is 12 residues. The clonotype was recovered from a woman in her seventies with active or convalescent COVID-19. This rearrangement joins TRBV12-3 or TRBV12-4 to TRBJ1-2; unclear D gene. The sequenced material came from peripheral blood. CDR3 coding DNA: TGTGCCAGCAGTTTAGCGGTCGGTGGCTACACCTTC. The encoded protein is CASSLAVGGYTF.